The 15 T cell receptor beta chains listed next were all sequenced from one sample in a study of blood T cells in healthy people across ages. The authors ran a second PCR of about 6 to 12 cycles using a sample-barcoded 5' primer and a J-beta primer mix. A single record per CDR3 protein comes from TCRdb applying MiXCR to the 5' RACE reads. The sample shows about 560,000 distinct CDR3 sequences, about 27% of them seen only once. The same data also contributed to another study, on T cells of mothers and their children.

Input material: blood. These receptors were collected from a boy between 2 and 10 years old in good health.

As DNA, the CDR3 is TGTGCCAGCAGCTTGTCCGGGATCGGGGAGCTGTTTTTT. Translation gives CASSLSGIGELFF. The chain is built from TRBV11-2 and TRBJ2-2, with a tentative D call TRBD2 (5 bases). The germline gives CDR1 SGHAT, CDR2 FQNNGV. This CDR3 region has 13 residues. The V gene lost 3 bases and the J gene lost 7 bases, with 9 bases spanning the gap.

This clonotype was detected many times. The chain carries TRBV7-8 and TRBJ2-4; no clear D. The V end lost 0 bases, the J end lost 0 bases, and 12 bases lay between the germline ends. This CDR3 has 17 residues. Germline V gives CDR1 SGHVS, CDR2 FQNEAQ. The CDR3 sequence: CASSLASDSIAKNIQYF. The CDR3 DNA sequence: TGTGCCAGCAGCTTAGCGTCCGATTCCATAGCCAAAAACATTCAGTACTTC.

This rearrangement joins TRBV5-1 to TRBJ1-1, with 7 bases that match TRBD1. V dropped 3 bases and J dropped 4; count of bases not matched to a gene: 9. The V gene's germline CDR1 is SGHRS and CDR2 YFSETQ. This CDR3 contains 15 residues. CDR3 nucleotide sequence: TGCGCCAGCAGCTCGGGAGTAGGGGGCGTCACTGAAGCTTTCTTT. Translation gives CASSSGVGGVTEAFF.

The genes are TRBV9 and TRBJ2-1, with D tentatively TRBD2 (6 bases). Germline CDR1 is SGDLS and CDR2 is YYNGEE. This CDR3 comprises 14 residues. The V end was cut by 0 bases, the J end by 7 bases, with 11 bases between. The CDR3 DNA follows: TGTGCCAGCAGCGTAGCTGGGGCGGGAAATGAGCAGTTCTTC. Protein sequence: CASSVAGAGNEQFF.

The table lists this clonotype with a few counts. J is TRBJ2-3 and V is TRBV20-1; 11 bases fit TRBD2. V was pared by 0 bases and J by 4 bases, with 15 bases of the junction left unmatched. Germline CDR1 is DFQATT and CDR2 is SNEGSKA (reference sequence). The length of the CDR3 is 19 residues. The CDR3 DNA reads as TGCAGTGCTAGAGATGGCCTAGCGGGGGGTAGGGCCGGGGCAGATACGCAGTATTTT. Protein sequence: CSARDGLAGGRAGADTQYF.

The chain recombines TRBV3-1 with TRBJ2-1, with TRBD2 matching over 10 bases. The germline V gene encodes CDR1 LGHDT and CDR2 YNNKEL (reference sequence). Losses at the gene ends were 3 bases for V and 5 bases for J; bases not matched to a gene: 4. CDR3 length: 15 amino acids. In DNA form, the CDR3 reads TGTGCCAGCAGCCACCCTAGCGGGGGCAACAATGAGCAGTTCTTC. Translating it yields CASSHPSGGNNEQFF.

This clonotype appeared a few times. This chain links TRBV5-5 with TRBJ2-7; maybe TRBD2 (6 bases). The CDR3 sequence is 15 residues long. The germline V and J ends were trimmed by 4 bases and 3 bases, with 17 bases remaining between them. Germline V CDR1 and CDR2: SGHKS, YYEKEE (reference sequence). The CDR3 reads CASSLRDSIYYEQYF. In nucleotides, the CDR3 is TGTGCCAGCAGCCTCCGGGACTCCATCTACTACGAGCAGTACTTC. Supplemented by reference TRBV5-5 and TRBJ2-7, the full variable domain reads DAGVTQSPTHLIKTRGQQVTLRCSPISGHKSVSWYQQVLGQGPQFIFQYYEKEERGRGNFPDRFSARQFPNYSSELNVNALLLGDSALYLCASSLRDSIYYEQYFGPGTRLTVT.

The rearrangement joins TRBV12-3 or TRBV12-4 to TRBJ2-2; unclear D gene. The CDR3 length is 11 residues. Trimming removed 6 bases at V and 5 bases at J, with 4 bases between. The CDR3 here is CASRLTGELFF. In DNA, the CDR3 is TGTGCCAGCAGATTGACCGGGGAGCTGTTTTTT.

The chain links TRBV10-2 to TRBJ2-5, with D unclear. CDR1 is WSHSY and CDR2 is SAAADI in the germline V gene. The CDR3 contains 15 residues. V was clipped by 3 bases and J by 2 bases, with 13 bases between them. The CDR3 bases are TGCGCCAGCAGTGACATCCTCCCTTGGCAAGAGACCCAGTACTTC. Translated: CASSDILPWQETQYF.

This clonotype was counted between two and nine times. This chain joins TRBV20-1 and TRBJ2-5; D remains ambiguous. In germline, CDR1 is DFQATT, CDR2 SNEGSKA (reference sequence). The CDR3 has 13 amino acids. The germline V and J ends were trimmed by 0 bases and 2 bases, with 7 bases remaining between them. For the CDR3, the DNA is TGCAGTGCTAGAGATAGCAGGCAAGAGACCCAGTACTTC. Encoded protein: CSARDSRQETQYF.

This chain connects TRBV4-1 to TRBJ1-4, with a possible D match to TRBD1 (6 bases). This CDR3 comprises 16 residues. Per germline, CDR1 MGHRA and CDR2 YSYEKL. Trimming removed 0 bases at V and 5 bases at J, with 13 bases between. DNA of the CDR3: TGCGCCAGCAGCCAAGAACGGGGGGCCGCGAATGAAAAACTGTTTTTT. Its translation is CASSQERGAANEKLFF.

This clonotype was seen just once. This chain connects TRBV6-2 or TRBV6-3 to TRBJ2-1, with 10 positions matching TRBD2. Germline CDR1 reads MNHEY; CDR2 reads SVGEGT. The CDR3 spans 14 residues. Trimming cost V 7 bases and J 7 bases; bases outside gene matches: 7. CDR3 sequence: CASKLSGGANEQFF. The CDR3 nucleotides read TGTGCCAGCAAACTGAGCGGGGGGGCTAATGAGCAGTTCTTC.

This clonotype occurred many times. The chain joins TRBV5-8 to TRBJ2-7; 7 bases are a match to TRBD1. With V trimmed by 6 bases and J by 0 bases, 9 bases remained unmatched. Germline CDR1 SGHTS, CDR2 YDEGEE. The CDR3 spans 15 residues. The DNA of the CDR3 is TGTGCCAGCACCCCGGGACAGACCTTCTCCTACGAGCAGTACTTC. Protein sequence: CASTPGQTFSYEQYF.

This rearrangement joins TRBV4-2 to TRBJ2-5, with 7 bases aligning to TRBD1. The CDR3 sequence is 13 residues long. Germline CDR1 and CDR2: LGHNA and YNFKEQ. The junction had 5 bases not matched to a gene; V was cut back by 6 bases and J by 4 bases. CDR3 protein: CASRPNRGETQYF. DNA for the CDR3: TGTGCCAGCAGACCCAACAGGGGAGAGACCCAGTACTTC.

The chain carries TRBV5-5 and TRBJ2-2; no definite D call. Trimming shortened V by 5 bases and J by 5 bases, and 16 bases separated the two germline ends. Germline CDR1 reads SGHKS; CDR2 reads YYEKEE (reference sequence). The CDR3 loop spans 15 amino acids. The CDR3 DNA reads as TGTGCCAGCAGACATTACCGGGCCGGGACCGGGGAGCTGTTTTTT. As protein: CASRHYRAGTGELFF.